This TCR beta chain was captured in a study of OX40 agonist ivuxolimab in advanced cancers. TCRdb's table, derived via immunoSEQ multiplex PCR, lists solely in-frame clones and lacks some. The sample holds roughly 53,000 clones, roughly 92% seen once. V lost 1 base to trimming and J lost 3 bases, with 10 bases between them. This CDR3 comprises 14 residues. Germline loops: CDR1 SGDLS, CDR2 YYNGEE. This clone was found once. The sequence was collected from an adult with an advanced solid tumor such as melanoma, head and neck, liver or kidney cancer. The sequenced sample was CD4+ or CD8+ T cells sorted from blood, obtained in a trial of the OX40 agonist ivuxolimab. The rearrangement uses TRBV9 and TRBJ1-1; tentative D call: TRBD1 (5 bases). The CDR3 region is CASSVWDGDTEAFF. CDR3 bases: TGTGCCAGCAGCGTATGGGACGGAGACACTGAAGCTTTCTTT.